Below are 7 T cell receptor beta chains sequenced from a single sample in a study of control samples from healthy donors and cancer patients (dated by TCRdb to 2019 to 2021). The library was produced with the immunoSEQ multiplex PCR assay. In TCRdb, the immuneACCESS table is reduced to in-frame sequences with V and J assigned. These tables do not hold every clone; where another copy was compared, an unresolved V gene accounts for under half, and the others remain unexplained. This sample lists just over 150,000 clones; approximately 90% were detected once. The biggest ten clones account for 12% of the sample. The sample taken for sequencing was blood. Receptors were obtained from a man in his thirties or forties in good health.

This chain connects TRBV28 to TRBJ1-6; D is unresolved. CDR3 length equals 12 residues. Per the germline V gene, CDR1 is MDHEN and CDR2 is SYDVKM. V was trimmed by 5 bases and J by 9 bases, leaving 8 bases between them. CDR3 amino acids: CASSPDRSPLHF. CDR3 bases: TGTGCCAGCAGTCCCGACCGTTCACCCCTCCACTTT.

For the CDR3, the DNA is TGTGCCAGCAGTTCCCCCGGCCTCGGAACGACTAATGAAAAACTGTTTTTT. Its protein is CASSSPGLGTTNEKLFF. This chain uses TRBV28 with TRBJ1-4; unclear D gene. The V end was cut by 4 bases, the J end by 2 bases, with 17 bases between. There are 17 residues in the CDR3. The germline V gene has CDR1 MDHEN and CDR2 SYDVKM.

The chain joins TRBV4-1 to TRBJ1-1, with TRBD1 as a possible D gene (5 bases). V shed 1 base and J shed 8 bases, with 17 bases lying between them. Per germline, CDR1 MGHRA and CDR2 YSYEKL. This CDR3 is built from 15 residues. CDR3 sequence: CASSQGPGLAVEAFF. The CDR3 DNA reads as TGCGCCAGCAGCCAAGGTCCAGGGCTAGCCGTAGAAGCTTTCTTT.

This clone was recorded a few times. The J gene is TRBJ1-2, the V gene TRBV19, with D unresolved. In germline, CDR1 is LNHDA, CDR2 SQIVND (reference sequence). The CDR3 runs 13 residues. V was clipped by 1 base and J by 7 bases, with 10 bases between them. In nucleotides, the CDR3 is TGTGCCAGTAGTATAGTGGGAGTGCGTGGCTACACCTTC. It yields the protein CASSIVGVRGYTF.

This rearrangement joins TRBV10-3 to TRBJ2-7; D unclear. The germline V gene has CDR1 ENHRY and CDR2 SYGVKD. There are 13 residues in the CDR3. Deletions cut 3 bases from V and 3 bases from J, with 9 bases between. The CDR3 sequence is CAISERQLYEQYF. In DNA, the CDR3 is TGTGCCATCAGTGAAAGGCAGCTCTACGAGCAGTACTTC.

The V call is TRBV27, the J call TRBJ1-3; a weak D match, TRBD1 (6 bases). The germline V and J ends were trimmed by 8 bases and 1 base, with 12 bases remaining between them. The CDR3 spans 14 residues. The germline V gene has CDR1 MNHEY and CDR2 SMNVEV (reference sequence). CDR3 in amino acids: CASGDTGSGNTIYF. The DNA for the CDR3 is TGTGCCAGCGGGGACACCGGTTCTGGAAACACCATATATTTT.

About this clone: Other DNA sequences in this sample translate to the same CDR3. V is TRBV7-2 and J is TRBJ2-1; no clear D gene. The CDR3 contains 15 residues. The ends were cut back, 0 bases at V and 0 bases at J, with 6 bases in the middle. CDR1 SGHTA and CDR2 FQGNSA come from the germline V gene. The CDR3 bases are TGTGCCAGCAGCTTAGCTTCAAGCTCCTACAATGAGCAGTTCTTC. It encodes CASSLASSSYNEQFF.